This T cell receptor (beta chain) emerged from a study of blood T cell repertoires in COVID-19. Clones were sequenced by immunoSEQ multiplex PCR, and TCRdb holds only the in-frame ones, with some missing. The sample holds about 270,000 clones, 86% seen once. Sequencing input: peripheral blood. This TCR was sampled from a woman aged 70 to 79 with COVID-19, enrolled during active disease.

CDR3 nucleotides: TGTGCCAGCAGCCAAGAACAGGGGGCTTTTTCACCCCTCCACTTT. Protein: CASSQEQGAFSPLHF. J is TRBJ1-6 and V is TRBV3-1 (or the pseudogene TRBV3-2); TRBD1 matches 9 bases. CDR1 is LGHDT and CDR2 is YNNKEL in the germline V gene (reference sequence). The CDR3 is 15 amino acids. V was pared by 0 bases and J by 9 bases, with 3 bases of the junction left unmatched.